Below are 21 T cell receptor beta chains sequenced from a single sample in a study of cytomegalovirus exposure and HLA in healthy donors. 13 Jbeta primers and 60 Vbeta primers were used for the PCR. Some clones are missing from TCRdb's copy, which holds only in-frame ones; the method was immunoSEQ multiplex PCR. The sample lists about 160,000 clones, around three quarters occurring once. What was sequenced was PBMCs. The source of these receptors is a man in his forties or fifties in good health and CMV-seropositive.

The CDR3, as DNA: TGCGCCAGCAGCTTGGAGGGACAGCGTTATGGCTACACCTTC. It specifies CASSLEGQRYGYTF. The chain is built from TRBV5-1 and TRBJ1-2; 7 bases line up with TRBD1. Per germline, CDR1 SGHRS and CDR2 YFSETQ. The trim removed 0 bases at V and 5 bases at J, leaving 4 bases unmatched. CDR3 length equals 14 residues.

The V and J genes are TRBV5-3 and TRBJ1-1, with D possibly matching TRBD1 (6 bases). TRBV5-3 is an open reading frame whose function is uncertain. V lost 4 bases, J lost 6 bases, and 22 bases lay in between. The CDR3 consists of 16 residues. Written as DNA, the CDR3 is TGTGCCAGAAGCCTGGTTCTCAGGGGCCCCGCGGCTGAAGCTTTCTTT. Translation: CARSLVLRGPAAEAFF.

V usage is TRBV9 and J usage is TRBJ2-5; 8 nucleotides line up with TRBD2. With V trimmed by 0 bases and J by 4 bases, 5 bases remained unmatched. Per germline, CDR1 SGDLS and CDR2 YYNGEE. The CDR3 loop spans 15 amino acids. CDR3 sequence (DNA): TGTGCCAGCAGCGTAGGGTGGGCGGGGGGAGAGACCCAGTACTTC. This translates into CASSVGWAGGETQYF.

The genes are TRBV19 and TRBJ1-2; TRBD1 is a possible D gene (5 bases). Germline V gene lookup returns CDR1 LNHDA and CDR2 SQIVND (reference sequence). Trimming left V 10 bases short and J 5 bases short, with 17 bases between. This CDR3 is 13 amino acids long. As DNA, the CDR3 is TGTGCCACCAAGCCCGGGGGTAATTATGGCTACACCTTC. Translating it yields CATKPGGNYGYTF.

This clone was counted a few times. The rearrangement uses TRBV15 and TRBJ2-3, with TRBD2 identical over 7 bases. V dropped 2 bases and J dropped 0; count of bases not matched to a gene: 2. There are 15 residues in the CDR3. Per the germline V gene, CDR1 is LNHNV and CDR2 is YYDKDF (reference sequence). CDR3 coding DNA: TGTGCCACCAGCAGACGAGCGGGAAGCACAGATACGCAGTATTTT. This codes for CATSRRAGSTDTQYF.

The chain recombines TRBV6-5 with TRBJ1-6; D may be TRBD1 (5 bases). From germline, CDR1 is MNHEY and CDR2 SVGAGI. With 8 bases removed from V and 9 bases from J, the gap between germline ends came to 8 bases. The CDR3 is made up of 11 amino acids. For the CDR3, the DNA is TGTGCCAGCGGGGGGATTTCACCCCTCCACTTT. It translates to CASGGISPLHF.

This sequence joins TRBV27 and TRBJ2-5; 9 bases fit TRBD2. The V segment lost 2 bases and the J segment 4 bases; nucleotides outside the gene matches: 8. Germline assignment: CDR1 MNHEY and CDR2 SMNVEV (reference sequence). The CDR3 is made up of 16 amino acids. The CDR3 is CASSLEATSGLETQYF. CDR3 coding DNA: TGTGCCAGCAGTTTAGAGGCGACTAGCGGACTAGAGACCCAGTACTTC.

CDR3 amino acids: CASSLAPSGTGEDTQYF. The CDR3 DNA sequence: TGTGCCAGCAGCTTAGCCCCCTCCGGGACAGGGGAAGATACGCAGTATTTT. The gene calls are TRBV7-2 and TRBJ2-3, with TRBD1 matching 10 bases. CDR1 and CDR2 from the germline V gene are SGHTA and FQGNSA. The CDR3 runs to 17 residues. J gave up 5 bases and V 0 bases, and 8 bases lay outside the gene matches.

This clone was observed a handful of times. The chain has TRBV20-1 and TRBJ2-5; no firm D call. Per the germline V gene, CDR1 is DFQATT and CDR2 is SNEGSKA (reference sequence). The CDR3 contains 10 residues. Trimming stripped 5 bases from V and 5 bases from J, with 6 bases between. CDR3 bases: TGCAGTGCTCGCAGGGAGACCCAGTACTTC. Translation: CSARRETQYF.

This clone was seen a few times. The CDR3 loop is CASSYPWGVMNTEAFF. DNA of the CDR3: TGTGCCAGCAGTTACCCGTGGGGAGTAATGAACACTGAAGCTTTCTTT. The chain links TRBV6-6 to TRBJ1-1; D gene uncertain. Trimming removed 2 bases at V and 0 bases at J, with 13 bases between. The germline gives CDR1 MNHNY, CDR2 SVGAGI (reference sequence). The CDR3 runs to 16 residues.

The V gene is TRBV11-1, the J gene TRBJ2-2; D ambiguous. Per germline, CDR1 SGHAT and CDR2 FQDESV (reference sequence). This CDR3 region has 13 residues. V was pared by 3 bases and J by 4 bases, with 6 bases between. Written as DNA, the CDR3 is TGTGCCAGCAGCTTCCATAGCACCGGGGAGCTGTTTTTT. This codes for CASSFHSTGELFF.

V and J are TRBV29-1 and TRBJ2-5; 8 bases align to TRBD1. The germline V gene encodes CDR1 SQVTM and CDR2 ANQGSEA. The CDR3 extends over 12 amino acids. V was clipped by 0 bases and J by 9 bases; unmatched bases: 3. The CDR3 reads CSVEDVRGPQYF. In DNA, the CDR3 is TGCAGCGTTGAAGACGTCAGGGGGCCCCAGTACTTC.

This clone was observed once. The rearrangement joins TRBV11-1 to TRBJ2-3, with D perhaps matching TRBD1 (5 bases). CDR1 is SGHAT and CDR2 is FQDESV in the germline V gene (reference sequence). The length of the CDR3 is 15 residues. V dropped 5 bases and J dropped 3 bases, with 15 bases sitting between them. CDR3 protein: CASSLRDARTDTQYF. The CDR3 DNA reads as TGTGCCAGCAGCCTCAGGGATGCTCGGACAGATACGCAGTATTTT.

The chain recombines TRBV7-9 with TRBJ1-1; D is perhaps TRBD1 (6 bases). The CDR3 contains 12 residues. V was shortened by 4 bases and J by 6 bases, with 9 bases between the two germline ends. From germline, CDR1 is SEHNR and CDR2 FQNEAQ (reference sequence). CDR3 coding DNA: TGTGCCAGCAGCTCCAGGGGTTCTGAAGCTTTCTTT. It specifies CASSSRGSEAFF. The whole variable domain, remainder taken from reference TRBV7-9 and TRBJ1-1, is DTGVSQNPRHKITKRGQNVTFRCDPISEHNRLYWYRQTLGQGPEFLTYFQNEAQLEKSRLLSDRFSAERPKGSFSTLEIQRTEQGDSAMYLCASSSRGSEAFFGQGTRLTVV.

The chain recombines TRBV5-4 with TRBJ1-4, with TRBD1 matching 9 bases. With 4 bases clipped from V and 6 bases from J, the junction kept 4 bases outside the gene matches. CDR1 is SGHNT, CDR2 YYREEE, per germline (reference sequence). This CDR3 spans 14 amino acids. The CDR3 bases are TGTGCCAGCAGCGGGACAGGGAGGGATGAAAAACTGTTTTTT. This translates into CASSGTGRDEKLFF.

The chain uses TRBV7-8 and TRBJ1-5; tentatively, D is TRBD1 (6 bases). The length of the CDR3 is 15 residues. Germline loops: CDR1 SGHVS, CDR2 FQNEAQ. Trimming left V 5 bases short and J 7 bases short, with 18 bases between. CDR3 sequence: CASSQGGGGGQPQHF. In DNA form, the CDR3 reads TGTGCCAGCAGCCAAGGGGGTGGAGGCGGCCAGCCCCAGCATTTT.

The chain couples TRBV6-5 to TRBJ2-1, with D possibly matching TRBD2 (6 bases). Trimming cost V 6 bases and J 5 bases, with 17 bases left between them. Germline CDR1 MNHEY, CDR2 SVGAGI. The CDR3 contains 15 residues. The CDR3 region has the DNA TGTGCCAGCAGACGGGACTCCCTACAACACAATGAGCAGTTCTTC. Its translation is CASRRDSLQHNEQFF.

This rearrangement joins TRBV30 to TRBJ2-1, with D possibly being TRBD2 (6 bases). Germline CDR1 GTSNPN, CDR2 SVGIG (reference sequence). Trimming pared 3 bases from V and 4 bases from J, leaving 13 bases between. The CDR3 has 14 residues. Here the CDR3 reads CAWRHGGPYNEQFF. As DNA, the CDR3 is TGTGCCTGGAGGCACGGGGGACCTTACAATGAGCAGTTCTTC.

V gene TRBV6-5 combines with J gene TRBJ1-5; a possible D gene is TRBD1 (6 bases). Germline V CDR1 and CDR2: MNHEY, SVGAGI. Trimming removed 4 bases from V and 4 bases from J, with 17 bases in between. The CDR3 runs 16 residues. CDR3 sequence (DNA): TGTGCCAGCAGTTCTTTCGGGGGGCAATGGAATCAGCCCCAGCATTTT. Its translation is CASSSFGGQWNQPQHF.

The chain joins TRBV29-1 to TRBJ2-5; a weak D match, TRBD2 (5 bases). Germline values: CDR1 SQVTM, CDR2 ANQGSEA. The CDR3 is 15 amino acids. V dropped 3 bases and J dropped 1 base, with 15 bases sitting between them. The CDR3 reads CSVESAGRPQETQYF. CDR3 sequence (DNA): TGCAGCGTTGAGAGCGCGGGCAGGCCCCAAGAGACCCAGTACTTC.

The genes are TRBV4-1 and TRBJ1-4, with 11 positions matching TRBD1. V gave up 4 bases and J gave up 8 bases; unmatched junction bases: 9. The germline gives CDR1 MGHRA, CDR2 YSYEKL. The CDR3 length is 16 residues. Written as DNA, the CDR3 is TGCGCCAGCAGCCCCGACGGACAGGGGGCGAACGAAAAACTGTTTTTT. As protein: CASSPDGQGANEKLFF.